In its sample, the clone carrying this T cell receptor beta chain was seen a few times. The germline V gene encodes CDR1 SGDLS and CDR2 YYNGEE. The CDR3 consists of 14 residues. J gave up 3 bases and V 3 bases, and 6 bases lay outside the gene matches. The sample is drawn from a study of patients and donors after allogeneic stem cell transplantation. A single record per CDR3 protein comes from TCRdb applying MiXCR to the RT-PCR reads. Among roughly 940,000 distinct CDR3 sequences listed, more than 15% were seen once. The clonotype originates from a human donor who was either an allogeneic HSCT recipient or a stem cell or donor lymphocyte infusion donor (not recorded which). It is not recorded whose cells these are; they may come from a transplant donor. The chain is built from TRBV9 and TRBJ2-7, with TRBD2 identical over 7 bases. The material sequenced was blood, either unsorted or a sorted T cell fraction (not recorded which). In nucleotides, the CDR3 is TGTGCCAGCAGCGCTAGGGGAGGGTTCTACGAGCAGTACTTC. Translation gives CASSARGGFYEQYF.